A single sample gave rise to the 18 T cell receptor beta chains below, sequenced in a study of sequential checkpoint blockade in melanoma. Stated treatment: randomized to nivolumab then ipilimumab (arm A) or the reverse (arm B). Using immunoSEQ multiplex PCR, the repertoire was profiled, and TCRdb retains in-frame clones only, with some absent. The table shows 15,000 to 20,000 clones, with more than 65% occurring only once. The sample was CD8+ T cells sorted from blood (inferred from file names), taken from a patient given nivolumab and ipilimumab in sequence. The receptors here all came from a human donor with melanoma.

The rearrangement uses TRBV5-4 and TRBJ1-2; D is undetermined. V lost 4 bases to trimming and J lost 8 bases, with 18 bases between them. Germline CDR1 SGHNT, CDR2 YYREEE (reference sequence). The CDR3 spans 14 residues. CDR3 DNA sequence: TGTGCCAGCAGCCCCGAGGACCTGACGGGAGGCTACACCTTC. It specifies CASSPEDLTGGYTF. The full variable domain, in which reference TRBV5-4 and TRBJ1-2 provide the parts outside the CDR3, is ETGVTQSPTHLIKTRGQQVTLRCSSQSGHNTVSWYQQALGQGPQFIFQYYREEENGRGNFPPRFSGLQFPNYSSELNVNALELDDSALYLCASSPEDLTGGYTFGSGTRLTVV.

The chain is built from TRBV18 and TRBJ1-2; D not certain. Between the trimmed V and J ends, which lost 2 bases and 5 bases, there was a span of 12 bases. This CDR3 region has 14 residues. Germline V gives CDR1 KGHSH, CDR2 LQKENI. CDR3 protein: CASSPLEQVYGYTF. As DNA, the CDR3 is TGTGCCAGCTCACCATTAGAGCAAGTATATGGCTACACCTTC.

The V gene is TRBV7-6, the J gene TRBJ2-5; the match to TRBD2 covers 13 bases. The better agreement between TRBJ2-7 and the DNA end casts doubt on the J call. This CDR3 spans 14 amino acids. Germline lookup yields CDR1 SGHVS and CDR2 FNYEAQ. The CDR3 DNA reads as TGTGCCAGCAGCCTGGGACTAGCGGGGTACGAGCAGTACTTC. Translating it yields CASSLGLAGYEQYF.

The CDR3 loop reads CASSGGGAGKYTGELFF. CDR3 DNA: TGTGCCAGCAGCGGGGGGGGAGCGGGAAAGTACACCGGGGAGCTGTTTTTT. The chain is built from TRBV9 and TRBJ2-2; 7 positions agree with TRBD2. With V trimmed by 3 bases and J by 3 bases, 11 bases remained unmatched. CDR3 length: 17 amino acids. CDR1 is SGDLS and CDR2 is YYNGEE in the germline V gene.

CDR3 bases: TGTGCCAGCAGGTCCGGGACTCGCGATTCCGGGGAGCTGTTTTTT. This gives the protein CASRSGTRDSGELFF. The J gene is TRBJ2-2, the V gene TRBV28; tentatively, D is TRBD2 (6 bases). Trimming cost V 6 bases and J 6 bases, with 17 bases left between them. CDR3 length equals 15 residues. The germline V gene has CDR1 MDHEN and CDR2 SYDVKM.

The chain is built from TRBV28 and TRBJ2-5, with 11 bases that match TRBD2. Unmatched junction bases numbered 5, after V lost 6 bases and J lost 2 bases. The CDR3 length is 15 residues. Germline CDR1 MDHEN, CDR2 SYDVKM. The CDR3 region has the DNA TGTGCCAGCAGCGTAGCGGGGGGGGAGCAAGAGACCCAGTACTTC. The encoded protein is CASSVAGGEQETQYF.

The chain has TRBV4-2 and TRBJ1-6; 8 bases fit TRBD1. The CDR3 spans 17 residues. V was pared by 3 bases and J by 7 bases, with 11 bases of the junction left unmatched. Germline assignment: CDR1 LGHNA and CDR2 YNFKEQ. CDR3 region: CASSHLDRGLGNSPLHF. Here the CDR3 DNA reads TGTGCCAGCAGCCATCTCGACAGGGGCCTCGGGAATTCACCCCTCCACTTT.

V is TRBV5-1 and J is TRBJ2-7; 12 bases align to TRBD1. Per germline, CDR1 SGHRS and CDR2 YFSETQ. Trimming removed 0 bases from V and 3 bases from J; junction bases left unmatched: 10. This CDR3 contains 18 residues. Here the CDR3 DNA reads TGCGCCAGCAGCTTGGAAGCGGGACAGGGGGCATATTTCTACGAGCAGTACTTC. It encodes CASSLEAGQGAYFYEQYF.

The chain joins TRBV9 to TRBJ2-1; a possible D gene is TRBD2 (5 bases). Trimming removed 0 bases from V and 11 bases from J, with 12 bases in between. Germline assignment: CDR1 SGDLS and CDR2 YYNGEE. CDR3 size: 13 residues. CDR3 sequence reads: CASSVGSPGKQFF. CDR3 DNA: TGTGCCAGCAGCGTAGGGTCGCCCGGGAAGCAGTTCTTC.

The V call is TRBV5-1, the J call TRBJ2-7; D is unresolved. The CDR3 loop spans 13 amino acids. Germline values: CDR1 SGHRS, CDR2 YFSETQ. The germline V and J ends were trimmed by 0 bases and 3 bases, with 7 bases remaining between them. CDR3 DNA sequence: TGCGCCAGCAGCTTGGCAGGAATCTACGAGCAGTACTTC. This translates into CASSLAGIYEQYF.

This clone was seen once. V gene TRBV6-1 combines with J gene TRBJ2-2; 8 bases fit TRBD1. CDR1 and CDR2 from the germline V gene are MNHNS and SASEGT. Unmatched junction bases numbered 4, after V lost 5 bases and J lost 2 bases. The CDR3 is 15 residues long. The CDR3 spells CASSMTGDNTGELFF. The CDR3 DNA follows: TGTGCCAGCAGTATGACAGGGGACAACACCGGGGAGCTGTTTTTT.

V usage is TRBV19 and J usage is TRBJ1-1, with D perhaps matching TRBD1 (5 bases). Between the trimmed V and J ends, which lost 1 base and 3 bases, there was a span of 9 bases. Per the germline V gene, CDR1 is LNHDA and CDR2 is SQIVND (reference sequence). The CDR3 has 14 amino acids. The CDR3 DNA reads TGTGCCAGTAGTATAGGACAGTTGCACACTGAAGCTTTCTTT. Its protein product is CASSIGQLHTEAFF.

In its sample, this clone was seen once. The J gene is TRBJ2-7, the V gene TRBV4-3, with 7 bases fitting TRBD1. Germline assignment: CDR1 LGHNA and CDR2 YSLEER. The CDR3 loop spans 16 amino acids. V shed 0 bases and J 2 bases; nucleotides not matched to a gene: 7. CDR3: CASSQDKRQGPYEQYF. The CDR3 nucleotides read TGCGCCAGCAGCCAAGATAAGAGACAGGGCCCCTACGAGCAGTACTTC.

This sequence joins TRBV4-2 and TRBJ2-3, with 10 bases fitting TRBD2. The CDR3 runs to 15 residues. CDR1 LGHNA and CDR2 YNFKEQ come from the germline V gene. V dropped 4 bases and J dropped 4; count of bases not matched to a gene: 5. CDR3 in amino acids: CASSPSGGEADTQYF. CDR3 coding DNA: TGTGCCAGCAGCCCAAGCGGGGGGGAGGCAGATACGCAGTATTTT.

The J gene is TRBJ2-3, the V gene TRBV7-8, with a tentative D call TRBD1 (5 bases). V was trimmed by 8 bases and J by 4 bases, leaving 19 bases between them. Germline CDR1 reads SGHVS; CDR2 reads FQNEAQ. The CDR3 has 15 amino acids. CDR3 protein: CASEVQGASADTQYF. CDR3 nucleotide sequence: TGTGCCAGCGAGGTCCAAGGGGCGTCAGCAGATACGCAGTATTTT.

The chain carries TRBV19 and TRBJ1-1, with D tentatively TRBD1 (6 bases). Germline V lookup: CDR1 LNHDA, CDR2 SQIVND (reference sequence). The ends were cut back, 4 bases at V and 3 bases at J, with 12 bases in the middle. The CDR3 runs 14 residues. CDR3 sequence: CASSTGEYDTEAFF. CDR3 DNA: TGTGCCAGTAGTACAGGGGAGTATGACACTGAAGCTTTCTTT.

V and J are TRBV10-2 and TRBJ2-5, with D maybe TRBD1 (6 bases). The end of the DNA aligns better with TRBJ2-7, so the J call may be wrong. The germline V gene encodes CDR1 WSHSY and CDR2 SAAADI. The CDR3 has 15 residues. For the CDR3, the DNA is TGCGCCAGCATCCCCAGACAGGACAGCTCCTACGAGCAGTACTTC. The encoded protein is CASIPRQDSSYEQYF.

V usage is TRBV4-1 and J usage is TRBJ2-7; D is ambiguous. The V and J ends lost 0 bases and 3 bases respectively, with 12 bases between them. From germline, CDR1 is MGHRA and CDR2 YSYEKL. The CDR3 is 15 residues long. The CDR3 sequence: CASSQDHSLSYEQYF. The CDR3 region has the DNA TGCGCCAGCAGCCAAGATCATAGCTTGAGCTACGAGCAGTACTTC.